The clone carrying this T cell receptor beta chain was seen a handful of times. The target antigen is unknown. TCRdb independently ran MiXCR on the 5' RACE reads; one entry per CDR3 protein. The table has more than 250,000 distinct CDR3 sequences, roughly 15% seen once. The data stem from a study of T-cell memory formation after mild COVID-19. Per germline, CDR1 SGHDT and CDR2 YYEEEE. CDR3 length: 16 amino acids. V shed 4 bases and J 0 bases; nucleotides not matched to a gene: 6. Study results and caveats: A second wave expanding day 15 to 37 was CD4+-biased; contracting clones were balanced. Second-wave clones that peaked on day 37 lacked confirmed SARS-CoV-2 specificity.

Specimen: PBMCs or a T cell subset sorted from them (not recorded which). This clonotype was sampled from a man between 18 and 35 years old who had mild COVID-19 (a few samples of this study predate the infection). Cell type and time point are not known. The chain employs TRBV5-6 and TRBJ1-1; 10 nucleotides line up with TRBD1. The CDR3 reads CASSIGTGDMNTEAFF. The CDR3 DNA reads as TGTGCCAGCAGCATTGGGACAGGGGACATGAACACTGAAGCTTTCTTT.